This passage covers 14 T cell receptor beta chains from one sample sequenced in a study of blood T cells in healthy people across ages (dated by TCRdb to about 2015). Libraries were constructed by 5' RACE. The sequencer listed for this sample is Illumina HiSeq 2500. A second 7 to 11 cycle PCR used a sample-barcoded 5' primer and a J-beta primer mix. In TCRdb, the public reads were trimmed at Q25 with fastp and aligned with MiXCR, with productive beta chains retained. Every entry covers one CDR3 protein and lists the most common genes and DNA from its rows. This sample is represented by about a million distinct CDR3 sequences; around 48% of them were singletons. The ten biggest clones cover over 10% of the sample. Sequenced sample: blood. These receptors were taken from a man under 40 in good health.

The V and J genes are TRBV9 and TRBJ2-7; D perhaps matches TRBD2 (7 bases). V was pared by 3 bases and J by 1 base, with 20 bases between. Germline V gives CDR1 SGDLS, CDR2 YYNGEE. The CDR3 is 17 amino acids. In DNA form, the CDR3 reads TGTGCCAGCAGCGGGAGAGACTCGGGGGGCGCGTCCTACGAGCAGTACTTC. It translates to CASSGRDSGGASYEQYF.

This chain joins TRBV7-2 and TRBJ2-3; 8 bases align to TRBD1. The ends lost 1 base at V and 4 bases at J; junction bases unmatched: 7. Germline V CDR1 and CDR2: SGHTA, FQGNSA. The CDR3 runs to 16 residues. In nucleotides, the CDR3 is TGTGCCAGCAGCTTAGGGACAGGGATTTGGTCAGATACGCAGTATTTT. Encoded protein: CASSLGTGIWSDTQYF.

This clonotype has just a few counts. The CDR3 DNA follows: TGTGCCAGCAGTGTTAAATTCGGGACAGGCGGGAGCACAGATACGCAGTATTTT. Amino acid sequence: CASSVKFGTGGSTDTQYF. The rearrangement joins TRBV12-3 or TRBV12-4 to TRBJ2-3; 8 positions match TRBD1. V shed 5 bases and J 0 bases; nucleotides not matched to a gene: 13. The CDR3 is made up of 18 amino acids.

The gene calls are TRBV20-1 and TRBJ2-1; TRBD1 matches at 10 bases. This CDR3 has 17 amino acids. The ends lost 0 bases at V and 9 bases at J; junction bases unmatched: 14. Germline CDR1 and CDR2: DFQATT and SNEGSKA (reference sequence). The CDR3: CSARDGSRDRGLSEQFF. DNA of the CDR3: TGCAGTGCTAGAGATGGCTCGCGGGACAGGGGCCTTAGTGAGCAGTTCTTC.

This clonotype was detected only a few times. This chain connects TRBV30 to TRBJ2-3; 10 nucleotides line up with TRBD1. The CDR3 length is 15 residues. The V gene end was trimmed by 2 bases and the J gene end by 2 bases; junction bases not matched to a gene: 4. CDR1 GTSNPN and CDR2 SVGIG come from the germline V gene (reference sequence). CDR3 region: CAWSRGQGITDTQYF. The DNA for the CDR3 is TGTGCCTGGAGTAGGGGACAGGGGATCACAGATACGCAGTATTTT.

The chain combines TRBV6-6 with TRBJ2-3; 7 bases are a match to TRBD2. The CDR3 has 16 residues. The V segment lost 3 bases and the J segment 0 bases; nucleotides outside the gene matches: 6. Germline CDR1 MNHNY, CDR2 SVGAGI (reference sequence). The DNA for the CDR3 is TGTGCCAGCAGTTATCTAGCGGTAACTAGCACAGATACGCAGTATTTT. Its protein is CASSYLAVTSTDTQYF.

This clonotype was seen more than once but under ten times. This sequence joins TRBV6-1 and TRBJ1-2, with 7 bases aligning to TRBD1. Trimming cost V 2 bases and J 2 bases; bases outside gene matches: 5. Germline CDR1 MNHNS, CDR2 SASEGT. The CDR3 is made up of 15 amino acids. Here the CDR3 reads CASSENGQDNYGYTF. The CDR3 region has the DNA TGTGCCAGCAGTGAAAACGGACAGGACAACTATGGCTACACCTTC.

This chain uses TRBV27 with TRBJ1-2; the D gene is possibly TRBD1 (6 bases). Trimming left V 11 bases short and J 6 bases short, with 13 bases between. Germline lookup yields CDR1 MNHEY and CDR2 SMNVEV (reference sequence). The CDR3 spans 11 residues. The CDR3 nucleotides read TGTGCCCCCGGGACACCGAATGGCTACACCTTC. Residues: CAPGTPNGYTF.

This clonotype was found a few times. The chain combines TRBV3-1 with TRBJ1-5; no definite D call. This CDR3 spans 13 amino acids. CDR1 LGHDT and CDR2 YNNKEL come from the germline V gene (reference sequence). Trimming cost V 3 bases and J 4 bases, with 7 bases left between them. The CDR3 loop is CASSQDVNQPQHF. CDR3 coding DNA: TGTGCCAGCAGCCAGGACGTGAATCAGCCCCAGCATTTT.

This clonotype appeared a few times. CDR3 loop: CASSQRDRGSNQPQHF. The CDR3 region has the DNA TGTGCCAGCAGCCAGCGGGACAGGGGCAGCAATCAGCCCCAGCATTTT. The V and J genes are TRBV3-1 and TRBJ1-5; 10 positions match TRBD1. The CDR3 consists of 16 residues. The trim removed 3 bases at V and 1 base at J, leaving 3 bases unmatched. CDR1 LGHDT and CDR2 YNNKEL come from the germline V gene (reference sequence).

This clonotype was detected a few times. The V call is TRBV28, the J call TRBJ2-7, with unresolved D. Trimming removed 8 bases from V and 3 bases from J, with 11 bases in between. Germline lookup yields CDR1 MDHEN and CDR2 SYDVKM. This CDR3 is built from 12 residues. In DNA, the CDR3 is TGTGCCAGCGGGGAAAAACTCTACGAGCAGTACTTC. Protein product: CASGEKLYEQYF.

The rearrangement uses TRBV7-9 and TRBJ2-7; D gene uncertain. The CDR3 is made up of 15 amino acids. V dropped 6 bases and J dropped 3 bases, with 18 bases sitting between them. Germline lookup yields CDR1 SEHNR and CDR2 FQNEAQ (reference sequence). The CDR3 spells CASSSYSGSRYEQYF. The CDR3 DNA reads TGTGCCAGCAGTAGTTATTCCGGCAGTCGCTACGAGCAGTACTTC.

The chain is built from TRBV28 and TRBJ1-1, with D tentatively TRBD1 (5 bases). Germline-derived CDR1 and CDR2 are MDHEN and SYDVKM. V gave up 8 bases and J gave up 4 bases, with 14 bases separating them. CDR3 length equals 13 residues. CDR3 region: CASGPPGSTEAFF. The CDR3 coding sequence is TGTGCCAGCGGCCCGCCAGGGAGCACTGAAGCTTTCTTT.

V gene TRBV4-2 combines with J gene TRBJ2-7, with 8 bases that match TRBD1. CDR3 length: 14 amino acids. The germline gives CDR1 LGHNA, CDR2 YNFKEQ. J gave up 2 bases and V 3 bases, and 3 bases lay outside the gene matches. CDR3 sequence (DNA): TGTGCCAGCAGCCACGACAGGGGAACCTACGAGCAGTACTTC. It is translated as CASSHDRGTYEQYF.